This T cell receptor beta chain was captured by sequencing in a study of blood T cell repertoires in COVID-19 (dated by TCRdb to the early 2020s). About the full investigation: Samples covering the acute and convalescent phases of COVID-19 were provided by collaborators in the United States, Italy and Spain. The material from the prospective study consisted of cDNA or gDNA derived from T cells, B-cell-depleted T cells, or PBMCs. Deeply sampled blood TCRbeta repertoires from subjects exposed to, actively infected with, or recovered from COVID-19 were included in the dataset. The repertoires were released in a freely available public database meant as a resource for research on the immune response to SARS-CoV-2. The samples were drawn from the first 160 participants of the ongoing ImmuneRACE study and from 1,254 subjects provided by 6 global collaborators. Sample metadata almost always included a de-identified subject ID, COVID-19 status, age in years and sex. Where available, HLA class I and class II types were taken from metadata supplied by the sample provider and were not determined by assay-based typing.

Collaborating institutions collected whole blood in K2EDTA tubes following their own protocols. For TCRbeta analysis, collaborators shipped samples in one of three forms: frozen whole blood, isolated PBMCs, or DNA extracted from either of those sample types. Paper-wide results and their limitations: The amount of clinical and demographic metadata varied by source and participant and was provided uncurated.

With regard to this clone: The antigen this receptor binds is unknown. Within one base of it there is no much larger clone, and no base qualities were kept.

The germline V gene supplies CDR1 MNHEY and CDR2 SVGAGI. The V end loses 0 bases and the J end loses 4 bases, and a stretch of 10 bases separates them. The CDR3 runs 15 residues from the cysteine to the phenylalanine. Just CDR3 DNA is preserved here, 45 bases in frame from base 1. TCRbeta CDR3 regions were amplified from genomic DNA by means of the immunoSEQ Assay, a bias-controlled multiplex PCR. In the original analysis: The number of nucleated cells in each sample was estimated from the amplification of reference gene primers within the assay. Sequence reads were collapsed and filtered to measure the absolute abundance of every unique TCRbeta CDR3 rearrangement. Productive Simpson clonality was computed per sample as the square root of Simpson's diversity index over productive rearrangements. In TCRdb, the immuneACCESS table is reduced to in-frame sequences with V and J assigned. These tables do not hold every clone; where another copy was compared, an unresolved V gene accounts for under half, and the others remain unexplained. V, J and clone size are taken as reported in that table, and D and trimming were inferred from the DNA itself. In this sample the table shows about 84,000 clones, around 79% of which occur a single time. The ten most abundant clones make up 4.5% to 6% of the sample.

This TCR came from a man between 45 and 60 years old with active or convalescent COVID-19. The specimen was peripheral blood. Here the chain combines TRBV6-5 and TRBJ1-3, with the D gene not confidently named. The CDR3 has the sequence CASSYSTGEGNTIYF. The nucleotide sequence is TGTGCCAGCAGTTACTCAACCGGGGAAGGAAACACCATATATTTT.